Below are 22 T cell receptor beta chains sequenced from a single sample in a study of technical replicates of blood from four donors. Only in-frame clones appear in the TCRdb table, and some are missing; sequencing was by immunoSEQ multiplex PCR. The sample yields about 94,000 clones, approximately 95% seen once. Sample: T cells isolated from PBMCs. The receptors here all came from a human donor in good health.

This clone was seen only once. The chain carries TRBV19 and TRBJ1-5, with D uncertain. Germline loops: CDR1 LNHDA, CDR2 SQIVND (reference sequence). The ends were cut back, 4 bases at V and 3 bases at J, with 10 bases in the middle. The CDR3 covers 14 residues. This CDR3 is CASSTPGYNQPQHF. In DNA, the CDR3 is TGTGCCAGTAGTACACCGGGATACAATCAGCCCCAGCATTTT.

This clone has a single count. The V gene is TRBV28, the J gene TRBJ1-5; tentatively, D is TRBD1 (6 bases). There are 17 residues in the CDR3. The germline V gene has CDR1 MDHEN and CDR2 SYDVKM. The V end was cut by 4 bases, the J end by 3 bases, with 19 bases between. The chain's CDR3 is CASSSVGHWGPNQPQHF. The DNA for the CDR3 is TGTGCCAGCAGTTCAGTGGGACATTGGGGCCCCAATCAGCCCCAGCATTTT.

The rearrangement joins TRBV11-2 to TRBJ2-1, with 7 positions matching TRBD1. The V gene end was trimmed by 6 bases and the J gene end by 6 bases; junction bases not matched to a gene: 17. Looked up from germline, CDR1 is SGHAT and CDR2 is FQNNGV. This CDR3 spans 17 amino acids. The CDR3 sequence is CASRTTSTWTGANEQFF. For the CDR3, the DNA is TGTGCCAGCAGAACGACCTCCACCTGGACAGGCGCCAATGAGCAGTTCTTC. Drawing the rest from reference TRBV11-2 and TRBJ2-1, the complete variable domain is EAGVAQSPRYKIIEKRQSVAFWCNPISGHATLYWYQQILGQGPKLLIQFQNNGVVDDSQLPKDRFSAERLKGVDSTLKIQPAKLEDSAVYLCASRTTSTWTGANEQFFGPGTRLTVL.

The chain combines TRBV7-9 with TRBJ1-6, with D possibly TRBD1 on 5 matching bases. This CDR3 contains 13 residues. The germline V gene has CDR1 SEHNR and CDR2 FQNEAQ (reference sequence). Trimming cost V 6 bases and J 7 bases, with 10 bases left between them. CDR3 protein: CASSREGNSPLHF. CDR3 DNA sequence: TGTGCCAGCAGTCGGGAGGGGAATTCACCCCTCCACTTT.

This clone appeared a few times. The CDR3 loop is CSGSQGGFPEAFF. The CDR3 coding sequence is TGCAGCGGCTCGCAGGGAGGATTTCCTGAAGCTTTCTTT. The chain couples TRBV29-1 to TRBJ1-1; D might be TRBD1 (5 bases). CDR1 and CDR2 from the germline V gene are SQVTM and ANQGSEA. The CDR3 sequence is 13 residues long. V was pared by 7 bases and J by 6 bases, with 18 bases between.

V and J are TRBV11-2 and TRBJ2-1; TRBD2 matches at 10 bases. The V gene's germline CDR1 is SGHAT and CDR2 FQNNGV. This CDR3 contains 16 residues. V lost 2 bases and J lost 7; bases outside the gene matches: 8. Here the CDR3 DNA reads TGTGCCAGCAGCTTATTTTTAGCGGGAGGAGTGAATGAGCAGTTCTTC. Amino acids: CASSLFLAGGVNEQFF.

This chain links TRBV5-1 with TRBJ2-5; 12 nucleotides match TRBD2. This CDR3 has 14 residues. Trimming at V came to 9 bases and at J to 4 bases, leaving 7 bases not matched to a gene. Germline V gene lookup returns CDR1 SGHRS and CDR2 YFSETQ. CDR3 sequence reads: CATASGRAGETQYF. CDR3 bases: TGCGCCACCGCTAGCGGGAGGGCCGGAGAGACCCAGTACTTC.

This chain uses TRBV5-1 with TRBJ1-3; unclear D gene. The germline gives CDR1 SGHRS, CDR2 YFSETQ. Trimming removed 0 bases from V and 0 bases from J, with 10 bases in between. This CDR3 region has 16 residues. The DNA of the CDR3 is TGCGCCAGCAGCTTGGAGGAGGCGCGCTCTGGAAACACCATATATTTT. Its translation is CASSLEEARSGNTIYF.

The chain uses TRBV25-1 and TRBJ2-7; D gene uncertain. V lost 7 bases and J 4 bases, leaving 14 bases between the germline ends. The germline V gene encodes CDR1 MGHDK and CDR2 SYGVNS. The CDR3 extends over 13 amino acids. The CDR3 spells CASKPDHGYEQYF. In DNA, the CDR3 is TGTGCCAGCAAGCCAGACCACGGGTACGAGCAGTACTTC.

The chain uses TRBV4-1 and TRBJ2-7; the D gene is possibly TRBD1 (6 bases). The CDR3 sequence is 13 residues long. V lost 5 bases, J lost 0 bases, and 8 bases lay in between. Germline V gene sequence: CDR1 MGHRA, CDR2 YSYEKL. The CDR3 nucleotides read TGCGCCAGCAGCAGGGGGAGCTCCTACGAGCAGTACTTC. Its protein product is CASSRGSSYEQYF.

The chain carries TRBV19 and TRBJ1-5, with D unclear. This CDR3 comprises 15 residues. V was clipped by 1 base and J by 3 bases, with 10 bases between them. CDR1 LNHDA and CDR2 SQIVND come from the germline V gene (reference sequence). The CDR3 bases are TGTGCCAGTAGTATAGCACGGGGAAACAATCAGCCCCAGCATTTT. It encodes CASSIARGNNQPQHF.

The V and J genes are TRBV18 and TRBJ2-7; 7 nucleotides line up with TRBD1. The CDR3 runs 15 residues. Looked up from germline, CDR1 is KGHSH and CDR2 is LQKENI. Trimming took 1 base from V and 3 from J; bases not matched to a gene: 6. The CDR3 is CASSPRDRRIYEQYF. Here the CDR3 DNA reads TGTGCCAGCTCACCACGGGACAGAAGAATCTACGAGCAGTACTTC.

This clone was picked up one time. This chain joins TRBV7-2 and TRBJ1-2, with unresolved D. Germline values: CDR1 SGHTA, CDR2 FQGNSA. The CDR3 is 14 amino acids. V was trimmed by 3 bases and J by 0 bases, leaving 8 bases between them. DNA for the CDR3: TGTGCCAGCAGCTTGGGCCCTTCTAACTATGGCTACACCTTC. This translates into CASSLGPSNYGYTF.

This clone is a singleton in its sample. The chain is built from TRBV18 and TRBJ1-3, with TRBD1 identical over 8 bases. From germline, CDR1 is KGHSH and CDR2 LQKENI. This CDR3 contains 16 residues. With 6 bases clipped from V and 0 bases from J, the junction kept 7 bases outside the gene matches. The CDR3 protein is CASSPNDRGSGNTIYF. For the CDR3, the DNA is TGTGCCAGCTCGCCAAATGACAGGGGCTCTGGAAACACCATATATTTT. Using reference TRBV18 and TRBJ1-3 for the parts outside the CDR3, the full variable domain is NAGVMQNPRHLVRRRGQEARLRCSPMKGHSHVYWYRQLPEEGLKFMVYLQKENIIDESGMPKERFSAEFPKEGPSILRIQQVVRGDSAAYFCASSPNDRGSGNTIYFGEGSWLTVV.

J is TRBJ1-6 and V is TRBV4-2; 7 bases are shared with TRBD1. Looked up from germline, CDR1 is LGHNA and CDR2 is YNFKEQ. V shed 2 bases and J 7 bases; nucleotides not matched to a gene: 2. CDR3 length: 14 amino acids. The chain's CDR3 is CASSQQTGNSPLHF. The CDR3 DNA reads TGTGCCAGCAGCCAACAGACAGGGAATTCACCCCTCCACTTT.

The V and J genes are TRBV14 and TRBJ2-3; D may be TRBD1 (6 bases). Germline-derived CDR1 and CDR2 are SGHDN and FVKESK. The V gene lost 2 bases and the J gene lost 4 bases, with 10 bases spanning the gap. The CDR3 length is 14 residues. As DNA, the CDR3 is TGTGCCAGCAGCCAACACAGGGCTTCAGATACGCAGTATTTT. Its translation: CASSQHRASDTQYF.

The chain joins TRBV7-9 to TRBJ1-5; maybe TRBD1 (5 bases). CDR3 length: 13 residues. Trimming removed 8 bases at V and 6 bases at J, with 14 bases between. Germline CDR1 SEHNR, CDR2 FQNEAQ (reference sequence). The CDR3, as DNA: TGTGCCAGCCAGGGAAAACTTGGTCAGCCCCAGCATTTT. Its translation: CASQGKLGQPQHF.

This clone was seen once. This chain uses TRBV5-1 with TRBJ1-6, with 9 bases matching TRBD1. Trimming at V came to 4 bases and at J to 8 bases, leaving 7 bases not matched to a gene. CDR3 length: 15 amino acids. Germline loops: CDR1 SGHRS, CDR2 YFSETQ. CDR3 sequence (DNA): TGCGCCAGCAGCCGGATAGGGGACAGGGATTCACCCCTCCACTTT. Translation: CASSRIGDRDSPLHF.

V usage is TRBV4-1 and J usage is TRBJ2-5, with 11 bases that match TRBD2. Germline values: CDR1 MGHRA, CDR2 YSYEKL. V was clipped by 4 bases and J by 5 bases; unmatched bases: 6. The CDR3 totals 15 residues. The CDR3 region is CASSLSGGVGETQYF. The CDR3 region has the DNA TGCGCCAGCAGCCTTAGCGGGGGGGTAGGGGAGACCCAGTACTTC.

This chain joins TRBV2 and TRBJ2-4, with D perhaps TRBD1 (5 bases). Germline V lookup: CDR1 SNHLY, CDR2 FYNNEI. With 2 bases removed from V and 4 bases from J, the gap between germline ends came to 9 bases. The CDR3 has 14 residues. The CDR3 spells CASSETGGKNIQYF. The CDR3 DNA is TGTGCCAGCAGTGAAACAGGTGGGAAAAACATTCAGTACTTC.

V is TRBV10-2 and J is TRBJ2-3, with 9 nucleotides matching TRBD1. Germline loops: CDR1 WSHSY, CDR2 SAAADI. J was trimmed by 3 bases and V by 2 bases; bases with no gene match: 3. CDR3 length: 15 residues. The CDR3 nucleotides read TGCGCCAGCAGTGAGGGACAGGGGTGGACAGATACGCAGTATTTT. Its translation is CASSEGQGWTDTQYF.

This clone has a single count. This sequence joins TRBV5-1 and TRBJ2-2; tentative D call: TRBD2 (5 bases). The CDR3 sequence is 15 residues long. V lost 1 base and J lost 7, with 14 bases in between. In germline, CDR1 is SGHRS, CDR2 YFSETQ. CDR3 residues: CASSLTRIYIGELFF. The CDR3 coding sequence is TGCGCCAGCAGCTTGACTAGAATTTATATCGGGGAGCTGTTTTTT.